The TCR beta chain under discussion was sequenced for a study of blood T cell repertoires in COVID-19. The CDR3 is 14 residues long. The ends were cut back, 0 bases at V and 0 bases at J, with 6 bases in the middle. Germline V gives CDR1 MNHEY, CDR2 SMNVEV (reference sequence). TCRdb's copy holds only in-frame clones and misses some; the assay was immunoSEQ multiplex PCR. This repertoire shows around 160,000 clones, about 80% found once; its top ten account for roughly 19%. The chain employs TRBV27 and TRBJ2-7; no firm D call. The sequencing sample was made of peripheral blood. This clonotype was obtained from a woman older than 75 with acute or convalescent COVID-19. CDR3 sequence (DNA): TGTGCCAGCAGTTTATCGTCGTACTCCTACGAGCAGTACTTC. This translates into CASSLSSYSYEQYF.